One sample yielded the 15 T cell receptor beta chains listed below, sequenced in a study of vaccination effects on CD4 cells after COVID-19. The authors isolated CD4+ T cells after less than eleven days of culture. Their specific antigens are unknown. Clones were read by immunoSEQ multiplex PCR, and TCRdb kept only the in-frame ones, dropping some. The sample has tens of thousands of clones, roughly four fifths seen once. The sequences come from CD4+ T cells from PBMCs cultured without peptide, collected before COVID-19 vaccination. Receptor source: a human donor who received a COVID-19 vaccine.

The chain carries TRBV2 and TRBJ2-2; D call uncertain. Germline CDR1 SNHLY, CDR2 FYNNEI. There are 14 residues in the CDR3. Trimming left V 7 bases short and J 2 bases short, with 11 bases between. The CDR3 region is CASKDPRNTGELFF. CDR3 DNA sequence: TGTGCCAGCAAGGACCCTAGAAACACCGGGGAGCTGTTTTTT. Using reference TRBV2 and TRBJ2-2 for the parts outside the CDR3, the full variable domain is EPEVTQTPSHQVTQMGQEVILRCVPISNHLYFYWYRQILGQKVEFLVSFYNNEISEKSEIFDDQFSVERPDGSNFTLKIRSTKLEDSAMYFCASKDPRNTGELFFGEGSRLTVL.

The gene calls are TRBV19 and TRBJ2-4; D call uncertain. Germline V gene sequence: CDR1 LNHDA, CDR2 SQIVND (reference sequence). V was cut by 1 base and J by 8 bases, with 12 bases left in between. The length of the CDR3 is 14 residues. The CDR3 sequence is CASSIGRNTDIQYF. As DNA, the CDR3 is TGTGCCAGTAGTATAGGACGGAATACCGACATTCAGTACTTC.

The chain links TRBV20-1 to TRBJ2-1, with 9 nucleotides matching TRBD2. This CDR3 region has 14 residues. Germline values: CDR1 DFQATT, CDR2 SNEGSKA (reference sequence). After removal of 3 bases from V and 4 bases from J, the junction contained 4 bases not matched to a gene. DNA for the CDR3: TGCAGTGCTAGTGGAAGCGGGGGGTACAATGAGCAGTTCTTC. Translation: CSASGSGGYNEQFF.

This clone was seen a handful of times. Here the CDR3 DNA reads TGTGCCAGCAGTTACAGACAGGGGTCTCCCTACGAGCAGTACGTC. It translates to CASSYRQGSPYEQYV. The chain couples TRBV6-5 to TRBJ2-7, with 8 bases lining up with TRBD1. Germline values: CDR1 MNHEY, CDR2 SVGAGI. This CDR3 comprises 15 residues. Trimming cost V 2 bases and J 2 bases; bases outside gene matches: 5.

This clone was seen just once. CDR3 nucleotides: TGTGCCAGCAGCTTAATTAGTGATGAGCAGTTCTTC. The encoded protein is CASSLISDEQFF. This chain uses TRBV7-9 with TRBJ2-1; no clear D. V gave up 2 bases and J gave up 8 bases, with 7 bases separating them. This CDR3 contains 12 residues. CDR1 is SEHNR, CDR2 FQNEAQ, per germline (reference sequence).

V and J are TRBV6-5 and TRBJ2-4; the D gene is possibly TRBD2 (6 bases). Germline V lookup: CDR1 MNHEY, CDR2 SVGAGI. The ends were cut back, 7 bases at V and 9 bases at J, with 13 bases in the middle. The CDR3 runs 12 residues. CDR3 nucleotide sequence: TGTGCCAGCACCTCGGAGGGAACCATTCAGTACTTC. This translates into CASTSEGTIQYF.

V usage is TRBV14 and J usage is TRBJ2-5; 7 bases are a match to TRBD2. The V gene's germline CDR1 is SGHDN and CDR2 FVKESK. J gave up 2 bases and V 4 bases, and 7 bases lay outside the gene matches. This CDR3 is built from 15 residues. This CDR3 is CASSPMGGSQETQYF. The CDR3 nucleotides read TGTGCCAGCAGCCCCATGGGGGGGAGTCAAGAGACCCAGTACTTC.

This clone was counted a few times. The chain combines TRBV5-1 with TRBJ1-6; 7 positions match TRBD1. Germline CDR1 is SGHRS and CDR2 is YFSETQ. The V segment lost 0 bases and the J segment 5 bases; nucleotides outside the gene matches: 8. The CDR3 sequence is 17 residues long. This CDR3 reads CASSLDNRGLDNSPLHF. The CDR3 bases are TGCGCCAGCAGCTTGGATAACAGGGGCCTTGATAATTCACCCCTCCACTTT. Full variable domain (remainder filled in from reference TRBV5-1 and TRBJ1-6): KAGVTQTPRYLIKTRGQQVTLSCSPISGHRSVSWYQQTPGQGLQFLFEYFSETQRNKGNFPGRFSGRQFSNSRSEMNVSTLELGDSALYLCASSLDNRGLDNSPLHFGNGTRLTVT.

This clone was recorded once. The chain combines TRBV14 with TRBJ2-2; D possibly corresponds to TRBD2 (5 bases). The CDR3 sequence is 15 residues long. CDR1 is SGHDN, CDR2 FVKESK, per germline. V was cut by 2 bases and J by 0 bases, with 7 bases left in between. The DNA for the CDR3 is TGTGCCAGCAGCCAATCCGGGGCGAACACCGGGGAGCTGTTTTTT. It translates to CASSQSGANTGELFF. The full variable domain, with the rest looked up from reference TRBV14 and TRBJ2-2, is EAGVTQFPSHSVIEKGQTVTLRCDPISGHDNLYWYRRVMGKEIKFLLHFVKESKQDESGMPNNRFLAERTGGTYSTLKVQPAELEDSGVYFCASSQSGANTGELFFGEGSRLTVL.

This clone was counted a few times. The chain joins TRBV6-5 to TRBJ1-5, with a tentative D call TRBD1 (6 bases). Trimming left V 9 bases short and J 6 bases short, with 18 bases between. Germline CDR1 is MNHEY and CDR2 is SVGAGI. The CDR3 has 14 amino acids. In DNA form, the CDR3 reads TGTGCCAGTCGGGTGGTCCAGGGGAGTCAGCCCCAGCATTTT. Amino acid sequence: CASRVVQGSQPQHF.

V gene TRBV5-1 combines with J gene TRBJ1-2; tentative D call: TRBD1 (5 bases). V dropped 2 bases and J dropped 1 base, with 12 bases sitting between them. Germline-derived CDR1 and CDR2 are SGHRS and YFSETQ. The CDR3 covers 15 residues. CDR3 bases: TGCGCCAGCAGCTTTGCGGGGGGGAGTAACTATGGCTACACCTTC. It encodes CASSFAGGSNYGYTF.

The V gene is TRBV10-2, the J gene TRBJ1-4; 9 bases fit TRBD1. Trimming removed 4 bases from V and 7 bases from J; junction bases left unmatched: 10. Germline V CDR1 and CDR2: WSHSY, SAAADI. This CDR3 comprises 16 residues. The CDR3 DNA is TGCGCCAGCAGTGGGCCCCCGGGGACAGGGCCTGAAAAACTGTTTTTT. This translates into CASSGPPGTGPEKLFF.

This clone was seen a handful of times. This chain connects TRBV4-1 to TRBJ1-4; D ambiguous. The CDR3 sequence is 15 residues long. The germline V gene has CDR1 MGHRA and CDR2 YSYEKL. V lost 0 bases and J lost 1, with 6 bases in between. This CDR3 is CASSQDGVTNEKLFF. The CDR3 DNA is TGCGCCAGCAGCCAAGACGGGGTAACTAATGAAAAACTGTTTTTT.

This chain uses TRBV6-5 with TRBJ2-7, with D maybe TRBD2 (7 bases). CDR3 length: 14 amino acids. V was clipped by 8 bases and J by 2 bases, with 16 bases between them. Germline loops: CDR1 MNHEY, CDR2 SVGAGI. CDR3 region: CASGRGGNTYEQYV. The CDR3 region has the DNA TGTGCCAGCGGTAGGGGGGGGAACACCTACGAGCAGTACGTC.

The chain carries TRBV7-9 and TRBJ2-5; D remains ambiguous. Germline V gives CDR1 SEHNR, CDR2 FQNEAQ (reference sequence). Deletions cut 5 bases from V and 5 bases from J, with 15 bases between. CDR3 length: 14 residues. In nucleotides, the CDR3 is TGTGCCAGCAGCCCAGGTACAGCATGGGAGACCCAGTACTTC. Protein sequence: CASSPGTAWETQYF.